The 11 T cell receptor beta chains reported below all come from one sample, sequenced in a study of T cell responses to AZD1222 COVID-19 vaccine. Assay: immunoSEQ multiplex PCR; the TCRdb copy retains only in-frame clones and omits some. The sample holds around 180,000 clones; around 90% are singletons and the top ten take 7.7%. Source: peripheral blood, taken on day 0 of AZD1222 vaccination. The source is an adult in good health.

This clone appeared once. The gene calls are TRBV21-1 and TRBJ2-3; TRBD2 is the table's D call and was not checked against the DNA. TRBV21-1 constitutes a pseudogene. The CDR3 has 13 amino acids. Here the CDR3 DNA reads TGTGCCAGCAGGCAAACCGCGAACCCAACGCAGTATTTT. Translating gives CASRQTANPTQYF.

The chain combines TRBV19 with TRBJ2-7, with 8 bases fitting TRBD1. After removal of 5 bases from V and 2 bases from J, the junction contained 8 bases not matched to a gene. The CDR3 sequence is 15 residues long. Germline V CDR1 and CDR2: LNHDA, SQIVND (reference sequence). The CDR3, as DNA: TGTGCCAGTAGTCGAAGAGGACAGGGAGCCTACGAGCAGTACTTC. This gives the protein CASSRRGQGAYEQYF. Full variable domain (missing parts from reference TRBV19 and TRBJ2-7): DGGITQSPKYLFRKEGQNVTLSCEQNLNHDAMYWYRQDPGQGLRLIYYSQIVNDFQKGDIAEGYSVSREKKESFPLTVTSAQKNPTAFYLCASSRRGQGAYEQYFGPGTRLTVT.

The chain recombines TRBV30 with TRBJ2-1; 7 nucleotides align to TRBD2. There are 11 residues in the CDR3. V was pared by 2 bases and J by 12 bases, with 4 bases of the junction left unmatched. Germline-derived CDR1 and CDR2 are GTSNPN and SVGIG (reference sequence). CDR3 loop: CAWSSGGGQFF. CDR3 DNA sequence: TGTGCCTGGAGTTCGGGGGGTGGGCAGTTCTTC.

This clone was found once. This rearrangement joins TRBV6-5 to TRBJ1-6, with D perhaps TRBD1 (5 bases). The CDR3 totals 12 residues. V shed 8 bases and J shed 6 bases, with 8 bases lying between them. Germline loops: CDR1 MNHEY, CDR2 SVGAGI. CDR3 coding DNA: TGTGCCAGCGCGGGGGGTAATTCACCCCTCCACTTT. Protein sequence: CASAGGNSPLHF.

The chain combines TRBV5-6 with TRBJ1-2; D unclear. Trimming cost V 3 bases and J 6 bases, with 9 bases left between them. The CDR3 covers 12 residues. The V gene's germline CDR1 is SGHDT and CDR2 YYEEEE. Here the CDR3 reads CASSYVSDGYTF. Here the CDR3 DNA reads TGTGCCAGCAGCTATGTCTCGGATGGCTACACCTTC.

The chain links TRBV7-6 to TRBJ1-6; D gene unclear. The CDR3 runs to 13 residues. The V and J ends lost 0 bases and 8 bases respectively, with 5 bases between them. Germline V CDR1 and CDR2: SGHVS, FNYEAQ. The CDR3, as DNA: TGTGCCAGCAGCTTAGCCCAAGATTCACCCCTCCACTTT. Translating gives CASSLAQDSPLHF.

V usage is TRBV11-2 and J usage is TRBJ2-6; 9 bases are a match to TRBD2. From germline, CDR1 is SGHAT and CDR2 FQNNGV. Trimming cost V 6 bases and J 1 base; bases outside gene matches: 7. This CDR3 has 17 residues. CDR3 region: CASRPSGGPSGANVLTF. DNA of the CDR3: TGTGCCAGCAGACCGAGCGGGGGGCCATCTGGGGCCAACGTCCTGACTTTC.

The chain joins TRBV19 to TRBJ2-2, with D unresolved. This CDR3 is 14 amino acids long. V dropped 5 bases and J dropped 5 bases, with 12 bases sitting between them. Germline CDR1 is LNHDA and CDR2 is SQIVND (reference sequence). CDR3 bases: TGTGCCAGTAGTTGGGCAGGAGATACCGGGGAGCTGTTTTTT. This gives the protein CASSWAGDTGELFF.

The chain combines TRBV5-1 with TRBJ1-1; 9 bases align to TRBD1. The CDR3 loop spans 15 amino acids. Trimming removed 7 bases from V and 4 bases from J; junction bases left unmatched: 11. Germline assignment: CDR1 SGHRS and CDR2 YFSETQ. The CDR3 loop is CASADNRGRFTEAFF. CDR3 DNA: TGCGCCAGCGCCGACAACAGGGGGCGATTCACTGAAGCTTTCTTT.

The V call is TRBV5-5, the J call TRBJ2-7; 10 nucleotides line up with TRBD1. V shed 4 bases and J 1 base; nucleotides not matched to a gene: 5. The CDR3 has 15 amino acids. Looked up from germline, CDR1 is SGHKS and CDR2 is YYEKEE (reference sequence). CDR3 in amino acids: CASSPGQGKSYEQYF. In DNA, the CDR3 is TGTGCCAGCAGCCCGGGACAGGGGAAATCCTACGAGCAGTACTTC.

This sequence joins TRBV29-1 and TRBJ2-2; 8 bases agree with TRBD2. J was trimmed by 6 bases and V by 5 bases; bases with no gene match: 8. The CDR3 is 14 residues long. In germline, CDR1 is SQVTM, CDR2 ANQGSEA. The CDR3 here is CSVLLRGAAGELFF. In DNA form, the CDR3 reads TGCAGCGTTCTTCTGCGGGGGGCTGCCGGGGAGCTGTTTTTT.